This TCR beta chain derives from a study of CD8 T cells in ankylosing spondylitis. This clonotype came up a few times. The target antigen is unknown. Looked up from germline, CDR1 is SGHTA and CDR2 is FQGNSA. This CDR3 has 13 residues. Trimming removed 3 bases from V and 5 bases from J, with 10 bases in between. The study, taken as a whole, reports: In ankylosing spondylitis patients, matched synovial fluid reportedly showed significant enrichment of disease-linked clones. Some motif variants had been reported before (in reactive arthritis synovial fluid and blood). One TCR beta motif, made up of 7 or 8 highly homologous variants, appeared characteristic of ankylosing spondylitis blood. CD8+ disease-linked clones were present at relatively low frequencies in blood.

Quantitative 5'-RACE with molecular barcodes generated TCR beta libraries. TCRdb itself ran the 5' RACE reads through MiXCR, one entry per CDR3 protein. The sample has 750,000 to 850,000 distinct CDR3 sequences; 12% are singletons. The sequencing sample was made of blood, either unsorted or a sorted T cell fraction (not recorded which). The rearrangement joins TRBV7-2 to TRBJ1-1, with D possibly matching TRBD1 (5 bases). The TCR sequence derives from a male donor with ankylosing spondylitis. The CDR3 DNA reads TGTGCCAGCAGCTTCTCTAAGGGGACTGAAGCTTTCTTT. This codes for CASSFSKGTEAFF.